The 17 T cell receptor beta chains listed next were all sequenced from one sample in a study of radiotherapy plus CTLA-4 blockade in lung cancer. Profiled with immunoSEQ multiplex PCR; TCRdb holds only in-frame clones, not every one. Among tens of thousands of clones listed, 80% to 90% were seen once. The sample was peripheral blood, taken from a patient treated with radiotherapy plus ipilimumab. These receptors all come from a human donor with non-small cell lung cancer whose response to radiotherapy plus ipilimumab could not be evaluated.

V gene TRBV15 combines with J gene TRBJ1-2; D unclear. Germline V CDR1 and CDR2: LNHNV, YYDKDF (reference sequence). V lost 0 bases to trimming and J lost 6 bases, with 14 bases between them. The CDR3 runs to 15 residues. The CDR3 is CATSRDRLFRDGYTF. The CDR3, as DNA: TGTGCCACCAGCAGAGACAGGCTATTCCGAGATGGCTACACCTTC.

The chain links TRBV6-1 to TRBJ1-6; TRBD1 might be the D (6 bases). This CDR3 has 13 residues. V was cut by 4 bases and J by 6 bases, with 7 bases left in between. Germline V gene sequence: CDR1 MNHNS, CDR2 SASEGT. The CDR3 reads CASSVDSNSPLHF. CDR3 coding DNA: TGTGCCAGCAGTGTGGACAGTAATTCACCCCTCCACTTT.

This clone appeared a single time. The J gene is TRBJ2-7, the V gene TRBV6-6; the D gene is possibly TRBD1 (5 bases). Germline-derived CDR1 and CDR2 are MNHNY and SVGAGI (reference sequence). The ends were cut back, 5 bases at V and 2 bases at J, with 7 bases in the middle. The CDR3 runs 12 residues. Written as DNA, the CDR3 is TGTGCCAGCAGTCCGGACACCTACGAGCAGTACTTC. Protein product: CASSPDTYEQYF.

The chain has TRBV10-3 and TRBJ2-1; 7 bases match TRBD1. V dropped 5 bases and J dropped 7; count of bases not matched to a gene: 5. The CDR3 covers 13 residues. Per germline, CDR1 ENHRY and CDR2 SYGVKD. The CDR3 loop reads CAISRDSRNEQFF. The DNA for the CDR3 is TGTGCCATCAGTAGGGACAGCCGGAATGAGCAGTTCTTC.

The chain links TRBV7-2 to TRBJ1-5; D is perhaps TRBD1 (5 bases). Germline CDR1 SGHTA, CDR2 FQGNSA. The CDR3 consists of 15 residues. V shed 5 bases and J shed 0 bases, with 11 bases lying between them. Here the CDR3 DNA reads TGTGCCAGCAGCACTGACAGCTATAGCAATCAGCCCCAGCATTTT. Translated: CASSTDSYSNQPQHF. Variable domain in full (rest from reference TRBV7-2 and TRBJ1-5): GAGVSQSPSNKVTEKGKDVELRCDPISGHTALYWYRQSLGQGLEFLIYFQGNSAPDKSGLPSDRFSAERTGGSVSTLTIQRTQQEDSAVYLCASSTDSYSNQPQHFGDGTRLSIL.

The chain joins TRBV5-6 to TRBJ1-4, with 9 bases lining up with TRBD1. V lost 4 bases to trimming and J lost 7 bases; unmatched junction nucleotides: 11. Germline lookup yields CDR1 SGHDT and CDR2 YYEEEE. The CDR3 loop spans 16 amino acids. The CDR3 DNA is TGTGCCAGCAGCGATAACTACAGGGGGCGCGCTGAAAAACTGTTTTTT. Protein product: CASSDNYRGRAEKLFF.

The rearrangement links TRBV11-2 to TRBJ2-1, with 7 bases that match TRBD2. The germline gives CDR1 SGHAT, CDR2 FQNNGV. The CDR3 loop spans 14 amino acids. Trimming cost V 7 bases and J 0 bases; bases outside gene matches: 3. CDR3 sequence (DNA): TGTGCCAGCACCCGGACTAGCTCCTACAATGAGCAGTTCTTC. This gives the protein CASTRTSSYNEQFF.

The sample holds a few counts of this clone. This chain joins TRBV5-1 and TRBJ1-5; TRBD1 agrees at 8 bases. The germline gives CDR1 SGHRS, CDR2 YFSETQ. Unmatched junction bases numbered 6, after V lost 0 bases and J lost 7 bases. CDR3 length: 15 residues. DNA for the CDR3: TGCGCCAGCAGCTTGGGACAGGGGTGGAACCAGCCCCAGCATTTT. Protein sequence: CASSLGQGWNQPQHF.

The chain uses TRBV30 and TRBJ2-1; 7 bases are shared with TRBD1. V dropped 1 base and J dropped 0; count of bases not matched to a gene: 6. The length of the CDR3 is 16 residues. CDR1 is GTSNPN and CDR2 is SVGIG in the germline V gene (reference sequence). CDR3 DNA: TGTGCCTGGAGTGCTAAGGACAGGAGCTCCTACAATGAGCAGTTCTTC. Its protein is CAWSAKDRSSYNEQFF.

The V gene is TRBV27, the J gene TRBJ2-3, with D uncertain. Deletions cut 6 bases from V and 3 bases from J, with 16 bases between. The CDR3 length is 15 residues. CDR1 MNHEY and CDR2 SMNVEV come from the germline V gene (reference sequence). The DNA for the CDR3 is TGTGCCAGCAGCCCCTCTGGGCTTTCAACAGATACGCAGTATTTT. This sequence encodes CASSPSGLSTDTQYF.

The V call is TRBV19, the J call TRBJ1-4, with D tentatively TRBD1 (5 bases). The germline gives CDR1 LNHDA, CDR2 SQIVND (reference sequence). The CDR3 contains 15 residues. The V and J ends lost 2 bases and 0 bases respectively, with 7 bases between them. CDR3 in DNA: TGTGCCAGTAGTATACGGGGGGCAACTAATGAAAAACTGTTTTTT. Translation: CASSIRGATNEKLFF.

Only one count was recorded for this clone. This chain joins TRBV11-1 and TRBJ1-6; TRBD1 is a possible D gene (6 bases). The CDR3 runs to 14 residues. In germline, CDR1 is SGHAT, CDR2 FQDESV (reference sequence). Between the trimmed V and J ends, which lost 5 bases and 6 bases, there was a span of 11 bases. CDR3 amino acids: CASSPRQANSPLHF. The CDR3 region has the DNA TGTGCCAGCAGCCCCCGACAGGCTAATTCACCCCTCCACTTT.

The chain uses TRBV5-1 and TRBJ2-3; 9 positions match TRBD2. CDR1 is SGHRS and CDR2 is YFSETQ in the germline V gene. CDR3 size: 18 residues. V was clipped by 0 bases and J by 2 bases; unmatched bases: 10. This CDR3 reads CASSLALWAGGITDTQYF. DNA of the CDR3: TGCGCCAGCAGCTTGGCCCTTTGGGCGGGAGGGATCACAGATACGCAGTATTTT.

J is TRBJ1-1 and V is TRBV28; D is undetermined. The ends were cut back, 9 bases at V and 4 bases at J, with 12 bases in the middle. The CDR3 has 12 residues. CDR1 and CDR2 (germline): MDHEN, SYDVKM. Here the CDR3 DNA reads TGTGCCAGTACTCAGAGGCGCACTGAAGCTTTCTTT. This translates into CASTQRRTEAFF.

The rearrangement links TRBV7-2 to TRBJ1-1; tentatively, D is TRBD1 (5 bases). CDR3 length: 14 amino acids. Germline V gene data show CDR1 as SGHTA and CDR2 as FQGNSA. Trimming took 5 bases from V and 0 from J, leaving 10 bases between them. The CDR3 sequence is CASSLGAMNTEAFF. CDR3 nucleotide sequence: TGTGCCAGCAGCCTAGGGGCGATGAACACTGAAGCTTTCTTT.

J is TRBJ2-1 and V is TRBV6-5; TRBD2 matches 8 bases. The J segment lost 11 bases and the V segment lost 6 bases, leaving 15 bases of the junction unmatched. The CDR3 covers 15 residues. Germline V gene sequence: CDR1 MNHEY, CDR2 SVGAGI. CDR3: CASRLLAGVTMKQFF. CDR3 DNA sequence: TGTGCCAGCAGATTGCTAGCGGGTGTTACAATGAAGCAGTTCTTC.

The rearrangement joins TRBV6-5 to TRBJ1-1; possible D gene TRBD1, 6 bases. CDR1 and CDR2 from the germline V gene are MNHEY and SVGAGI. The ends were cut back, 1 base at V and 3 bases at J, with 6 bases in the middle. This CDR3 is 13 amino acids long. CDR3 sequence: CASSYWTDTEAFF. The CDR3 nucleotides are TGTGCCAGCAGTTACTGGACAGACACTGAAGCTTTCTTT.